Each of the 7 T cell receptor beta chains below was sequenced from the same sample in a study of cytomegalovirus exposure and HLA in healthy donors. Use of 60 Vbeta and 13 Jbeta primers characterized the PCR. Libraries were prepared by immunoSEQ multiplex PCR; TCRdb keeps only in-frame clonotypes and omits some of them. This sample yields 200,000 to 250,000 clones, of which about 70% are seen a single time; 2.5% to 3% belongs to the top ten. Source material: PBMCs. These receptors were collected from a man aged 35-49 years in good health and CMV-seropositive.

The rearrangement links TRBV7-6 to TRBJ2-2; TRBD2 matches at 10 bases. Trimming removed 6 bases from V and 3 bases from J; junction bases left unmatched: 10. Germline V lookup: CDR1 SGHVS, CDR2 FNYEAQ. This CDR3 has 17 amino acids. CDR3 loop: CASRGKRGGSDTGELFF. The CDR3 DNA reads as TGTGCCAGCAGGGGCAAGCGGGGGGGATCGGACACCGGGGAGCTGTTTTTT.

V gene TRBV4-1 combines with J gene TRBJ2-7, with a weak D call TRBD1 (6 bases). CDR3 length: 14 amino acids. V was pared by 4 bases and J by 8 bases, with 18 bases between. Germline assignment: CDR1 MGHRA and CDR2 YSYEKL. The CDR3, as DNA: TGCGCCAGCAGCCTAGCCGTGGCAGGGGAAAAGCAGTACTTC. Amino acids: CASSLAVAGEKQYF.

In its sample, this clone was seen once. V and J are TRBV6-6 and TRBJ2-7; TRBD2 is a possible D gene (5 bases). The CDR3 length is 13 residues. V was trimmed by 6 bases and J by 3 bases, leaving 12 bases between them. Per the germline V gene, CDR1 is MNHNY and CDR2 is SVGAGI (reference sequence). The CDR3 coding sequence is TGTGCCAGCAGGCCTGGACTTGACTACGAGCAGTACTTC. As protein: CASRPGLDYEQYF.

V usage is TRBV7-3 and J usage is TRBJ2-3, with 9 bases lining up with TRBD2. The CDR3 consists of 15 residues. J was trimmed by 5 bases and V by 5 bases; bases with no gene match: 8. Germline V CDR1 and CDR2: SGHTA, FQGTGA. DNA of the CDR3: TGTGCCAGCAGCATCAGCGGGGGGAGAGGAGATACGCAGTATTTT. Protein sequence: CASSISGGRGDTQYF. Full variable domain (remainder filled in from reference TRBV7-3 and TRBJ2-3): GAGVSQTPSNKVTEKGKYVELRCDPISGHTALYWYRQSLGQGPEFLIYFQGTGAADDSGLPNDRFFAVRPEGSVSTLKIQRTERGDSAVYLCASSISGGRGDTQYFGPGTRLTVL.

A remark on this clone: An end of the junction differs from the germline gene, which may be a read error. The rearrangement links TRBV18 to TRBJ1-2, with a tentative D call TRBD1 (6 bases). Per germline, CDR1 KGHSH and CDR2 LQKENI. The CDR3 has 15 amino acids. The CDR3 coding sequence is TGTGCCAGCTCACCCCAGGGGAATCCCCTCTATGGCTACACCTTT. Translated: CASSPQGNPLYGYTF.

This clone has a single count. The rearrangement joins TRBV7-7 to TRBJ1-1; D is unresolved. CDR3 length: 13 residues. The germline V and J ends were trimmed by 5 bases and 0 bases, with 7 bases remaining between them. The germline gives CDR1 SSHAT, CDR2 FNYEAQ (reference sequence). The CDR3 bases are TGTGCCAGCAGCCCTACGGTGAACACTGAAGCTTTCTTT. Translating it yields CASSPTVNTEAFF.

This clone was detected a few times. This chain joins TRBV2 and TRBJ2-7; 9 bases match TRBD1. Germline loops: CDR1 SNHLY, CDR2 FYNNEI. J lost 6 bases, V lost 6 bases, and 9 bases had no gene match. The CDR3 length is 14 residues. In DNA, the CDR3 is TGTGCCAGCAGCCGGGACAGGGCACCGGGCGAGCAGTACTTC. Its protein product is CASSRDRAPGEQYF.